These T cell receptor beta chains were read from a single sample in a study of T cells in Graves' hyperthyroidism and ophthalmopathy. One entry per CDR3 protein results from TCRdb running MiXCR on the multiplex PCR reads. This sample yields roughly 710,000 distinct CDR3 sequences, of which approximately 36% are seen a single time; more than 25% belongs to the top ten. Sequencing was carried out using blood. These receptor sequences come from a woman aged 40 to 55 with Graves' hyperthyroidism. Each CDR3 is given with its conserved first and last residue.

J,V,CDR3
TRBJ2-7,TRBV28,CASSFTSGTGFEQYF
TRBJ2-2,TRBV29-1,CSVSRQGAGELFF
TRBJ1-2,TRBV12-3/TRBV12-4,CASSRGLRGYTF
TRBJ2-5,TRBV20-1,CSASQNGRDLQETQYF
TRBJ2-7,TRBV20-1,CRLGTDTYEQYF
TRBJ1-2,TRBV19,CASTPIDSRDVYGYTF
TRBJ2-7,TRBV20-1,CSASLLEGEQYF
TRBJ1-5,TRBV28,CASLGQDSNQPQHF
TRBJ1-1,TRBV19,CASSTGTGLNTEAFF
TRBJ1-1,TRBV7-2,CASSFLGTGHTEAFF
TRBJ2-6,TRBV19,CASSIRGVTGANVLTF
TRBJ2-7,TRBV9,CASSAGGTGWDEQYF
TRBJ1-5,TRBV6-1,CASSPPRRGDQPQHF
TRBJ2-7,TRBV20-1,CSATGQILYEQYF
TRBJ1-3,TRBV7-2,CASSLCSHRNTIYF